The 14 T cell receptor beta chains listed next were all sequenced from one sample in a study of blood T cell repertoires in COVID-19. The protocol was immunoSEQ multiplex PCR, while the TCRdb copy is restricted to in-frame clones and leaves out a portion. The sample holds roughly 160,000 clones, about 80% seen once. The sequencing input was peripheral blood. These TCRs come from a woman of 80 years or more with acute or convalescent COVID-19.

The CDR3 bases are TGTGCCAGCAGTTACACTCCCGCCAGGGGCACTGAAGCTTTCTTT. As protein: CASSYTPARGTEAFF. The genes are TRBV6-2 or TRBV6-3 and TRBJ1-1, with a possible D match to TRBD1 (6 bases). The CDR3 spans 15 residues. Trimming took off 2 bases at V and 4 bases at J, with 14 bases between the two ends. Germline CDR1 and CDR2: MNHEY and SVGEGT.

This chain uses TRBV20-1 with TRBJ2-7; TRBD2 matches 12 bases. Per the germline V gene, CDR1 is DFQATT and CDR2 is SNEGSKA (reference sequence). This CDR3 has 15 amino acids. The junction had 11 bases not matched to a gene; V was cut back by 6 bases and J by 5 bases. The CDR3 here is CSASLLAGGRNEQYF. CDR3 DNA: TGCAGTGCGAGTCTGCTAGCGGGGGGGCGGAACGAGCAGTACTTC.

V usage is TRBV6-5 and J usage is TRBJ2-2, with 8 bases lining up with TRBD1. Trimming took 10 bases from V and 1 from J; bases not matched to a gene: 8. The CDR3 spans 15 residues. Looked up from germline, CDR1 is MNHEY and CDR2 is SVGAGI. The CDR3 DNA reads TGTGCCACCAAGCAGGGGGCAGAGAACACCGGGGAGCTGTTTTTT. This translates into CATKQGAENTGELFF.

This chain uses TRBV10-3 with TRBJ1-6; D is unclear. The V end lost 2 bases, the J end lost 1 base, and 9 bases lay between the germline ends. CDR3 length: 16 residues. Per the germline V gene, CDR1 is ENHRY and CDR2 is SYGVKD. The chain's CDR3 is CAISEGGKSYNSPLHF. The CDR3 nucleotides are TGTGCCATCAGTGAGGGAGGAAAATCCTATAATTCACCCCTCCACTTT.

The rearrangement uses TRBV6-2 or TRBV6-3 and TRBJ2-7; 12 nucleotides line up with TRBD2. The germline gives CDR1 MNHEY, CDR2 SVGEGT. The CDR3 spans 17 residues. Trimming cost V 0 bases and J 2 bases; bases outside gene matches: 5. The CDR3 DNA reads as TGTGCCAGCAGTTACTCACTAGCGGGAGGATTGACCTACGAGCAGTACTTC. Translation: CASSYSLAGGLTYEQYF.

In this sample, this clone turned up once. V is TRBV7-9 and J is TRBJ1-5; tentatively, D is TRBD1 (6 bases). CDR1 SEHNR and CDR2 FQNEAQ come from the germline V gene (reference sequence). CDR3 length: 14 amino acids. Trimming shortened V by 5 bases and J by 3 bases, and 11 bases separated the two germline ends. DNA of the CDR3: TGTGCCAGCAGCCGGGGGGGCACCAATCAGCCCCAGCATTTT. Translated: CASSRGGTNQPQHF.

The chain carries TRBV9 and TRBJ1-6; 12 bases fit TRBD1. The CDR3 extends over 15 amino acids. Germline lookup yields CDR1 SGDLS and CDR2 YYNGEE. Trimming removed 3 bases from V and 7 bases from J; junction bases left unmatched: 2. The CDR3 nucleotides read TGTGCCAGCAGCGGTGGGACAGGGGGCAATTCACCCCTCCACTTT. Residues: CASSGGTGGNSPLHF.

The V gene is TRBV6-2 or TRBV6-3, the J gene TRBJ2-5; 9 positions match TRBD1. This CDR3 spans 15 amino acids. Trimming at V came to 6 bases and at J to 2 bases, leaving 7 bases not matched to a gene. CDR1 and CDR2 from the germline V gene are MNHEY and SVGEGT. The CDR3 here is CASSSGQGEQETQYF. The CDR3 nucleotides are TGTGCCAGCAGCTCGGGACAGGGAGAACAAGAGACCCAGTACTTC.

This chain joins TRBV19 and TRBJ1-1, with TRBD1 matching over 9 bases. Germline V gene sequence: CDR1 LNHDA, CDR2 SQIVND (reference sequence). With V trimmed by 4 bases and J by 5 bases, 2 bases remained unmatched. CDR3 length: 13 amino acids. CDR3 sequence (DNA): TGTGCCAGTAGTAACAGGGGGCGAACTGAAGCTTTCTTT. As protein: CASSNRGRTEAFF.

This chain connects TRBV28 to TRBJ2-2; possible D gene TRBD2, 7 bases. CDR1 and CDR2 (germline): MDHEN, SYDVKM. The CDR3 length is 16 residues. The V end lost 3 bases, the J end lost 6 bases, and 17 bases lay between the germline ends. The DNA of the CDR3 is TGTGCCAGCAGTTTGGTCGGGGGGCGGATCCCCGGGGAGCTGTTTTTT. Amino acid sequence: CASSLVGGRIPGELFF.

Here the CDR3 reads CASSLAVSDGYTF. The DNA of the CDR3 is TGTGCCAGCAGCTTAGCAGTGTCAGATGGCTACACCTTC. J is TRBJ1-2 and V is TRBV7-2; D is unclear. There are 13 residues in the CDR3. Per germline, CDR1 SGHTA and CDR2 FQGNSA. V was shortened by 0 bases and J by 6 bases, with 8 bases between the two germline ends.

The DNA of the CDR3 is TGTGCCTGGAGTGTAGCGGGGGTGGCCTATGGCTACACCTTC. Translating it yields CAWSVAGVAYGYTF. J is TRBJ1-2 and V is TRBV30; D is possibly TRBD1 (5 bases). V shed 0 bases and J shed 4 bases, with 12 bases lying between them. CDR3 length: 14 amino acids. Germline CDR1 and CDR2: GTSNPN and SVGIG (reference sequence).

The V call is TRBV6-2 or TRBV6-3, the J call TRBJ1-4, with 8 bases lining up with TRBD1. The J segment lost 6 bases and the V segment lost 5 bases, leaving 11 bases of the junction unmatched. Germline CDR1 is MNHEY and CDR2 is SVGEGT. This CDR3 is built from 16 residues. The CDR3 DNA is TGTGCCAGCAGTACCCTATCGACAGGGGAAGATGAAAAACTGTTTTTT. It codes for CASSTLSTGEDEKLFF.

The V call is TRBV11-2, the J call TRBJ2-7; no clear D. With 3 bases removed from V and 6 bases from J, the gap between germline ends came to 12 bases. The CDR3 consists of 13 residues. CDR1 and CDR2 (germline): SGHAT, FQNNGV. CDR3 residues: CASSLHRTGEQYF. CDR3 DNA: TGTGCCAGCAGCTTGCATCGCACGGGCGAGCAGTACTTC.